A single sample gave rise to the 25 T cell receptor beta chains below, sequenced in a study of Graves' ophthalmopathy and Graves' hyperthyroidism. Scientists amplified the TCR beta CDR3 regions from RNA transcripts. An opening RT-PCR round employed HTBI primers and preceded a second-round multiplex PCR. TCRdb reprocessed the multiplex PCR reads with MiXCR, giving one entry per CDR3 protein. The sample holds fewer than 650,000 distinct CDR3 sequences, 22% seen once. Sample: peripheral blood. The source of these receptors is a woman aged 18-29 years with stable Graves' hyperthyroidism. Some clones in this sample may be carry-over from other donors' samples.

A few counts support this clonotype. V gene TRBV29-1 combines with J gene TRBJ2-5; 12 bases line up with TRBD2. This CDR3 comprises 13 residues. The germline V gene has CDR1 SQVTM and CDR2 ANQGSEA. The CDR3 reads CIGLAGTGGSQYF. CDR3 in DNA: TGCATCGGACTAGCGGGAACGGGGGGGTCCCAGTACTTC.

In its sample, this clonotype was seen many times. The J gene is TRBJ1-2, the V gene TRBV12-3 or TRBV12-4; 7 nucleotides match TRBD1. V lost 4 bases, J lost 0 bases, and 8 bases stayed unmatched. CDR3 length: 16 amino acids. This CDR3 is CASSSDRLPSNYGYTF. The CDR3 DNA follows: TGTGCCAGCAGTTCGGACAGGTTGCCCTCTAACTATGGCTACACCTTC.

This clonotype was counted ten times or more. The chain has TRBV7-3 and TRBJ2-5; 7 nucleotides line up with TRBD1. This CDR3 region has 12 residues. With 10 bases clipped from V and 2 bases from J, the junction kept 4 bases outside the gene matches. Germline CDR1 and CDR2: SGHTA and FQGTGA. CDR3 nucleotide sequence: TGTGCCAAAACAGGGGAACAAGAGACCCAGTACTTC. Translated, it gives CAKTGEQETQYF.

This clonotype occurred a few times. V gene TRBV5-1 combines with J gene TRBJ2-1; 11 nucleotides match TRBD2. This CDR3 has 16 residues. With V trimmed by 5 bases and J by 2 bases, 6 bases remained unmatched. CDR1 and CDR2 (germline): SGHRS, YFSETQ. The CDR3 reads CASRSSSGGTYNEQFF. The CDR3 DNA reads as TGCGCCAGCAGGTCCTCTAGCGGGGGGACCTACAATGAGCAGTTCTTC.

In this sample, this clonotype turned up many times. The chain couples TRBV12-3 or TRBV12-4 to TRBJ1-6; D is undetermined. This CDR3 comprises 14 residues. V was clipped by 0 bases and J by 9 bases, with 9 bases between them. CDR3 protein: CASSLAGHASPLHF. In DNA, the CDR3 is TGTGCCAGCAGTTTAGCAGGGCATGCTTCACCCCTCCACTTT.

This clonotype was counted at least ten times. CDR3 sequence reads: CSARFRGAGGNTIYF. CDR3 DNA sequence: TGCAGTGCTAGATTCCGGGGGGCTGGTGGAAACACCATATATTTT. The V call is TRBV20-1, the J call TRBJ1-3; TRBD1 might be the D (6 bases). Germline V gene data show CDR1 as DFQATT and CDR2 as SNEGSKA (reference sequence). V lost 2 bases and J 3 bases, leaving 14 bases between the germline ends. The CDR3 extends over 15 amino acids.

This clonotype was counted between two and nine times. The gene calls are TRBV3-1 and TRBJ1-1, with D unclear. Germline values: CDR1 LGHDT, CDR2 YNNKEL (reference sequence). This CDR3 has 15 residues. V shed 0 bases and J shed 5 bases, with 13 bases lying between them. The CDR3 protein is CASSQDLTRTTEAFF. The CDR3 DNA reads as TGTGCCAGCAGCCAAGATTTGACACGTACTACTGAAGCTTTCTTT.

In this sample, this clonotype turned up a few times. This chain connects TRBV29-1 to TRBJ2-7; TRBD1 agrees at 10 bases. CDR1 and CDR2 from the germline V gene are SQVTM and ANQGSEA. V shed 6 bases and J 7 bases; nucleotides not matched to a gene: 9. The length of the CDR3 is 13 residues. CDR3 in DNA: TGCAGCGTAGCCCCCGGACAGGGGGTTGAGCAGTACTTC. Translated, it gives CSVAPGQGVEQYF.

This sequence joins TRBV6-1 and TRBJ1-1, with 8 positions matching TRBD1. V lost 5 bases to trimming and J lost 1 base; unmatched junction nucleotides: 6. The CDR3 runs to 15 residues. Germline CDR1 MNHNS, CDR2 SASEGT. This chain's CDR3 is CASSTRDRWNTEAFF. CDR3 coding DNA: TGTGCCAGCAGTACCCGGGACAGGTGGAACACTGAAGCTTTCTTT.

In its sample, this clonotype was seen many times. V is TRBV20-1 and J is TRBJ1-1, with D perhaps TRBD1 (5 bases). Per the germline V gene, CDR1 is DFQATT and CDR2 is SNEGSKA (reference sequence). V shed 0 bases and J shed 1 base, with 9 bases lying between them. This CDR3 region has 14 residues. The CDR3 coding sequence is TGCAGTGCTAGAGATAAGAGGGGGAACACTGAAGCTTTCTTT. Protein sequence: CSARDKRGNTEAFF.

J is TRBJ2-4 and V is TRBV30; D unclear. CDR3 length: 13 amino acids. Per the germline V gene, CDR1 is GTSNPN and CDR2 is SVGIG (reference sequence). Trimming removed 5 bases from V and 3 bases from J, with 11 bases in between. CDR3 in amino acids: CAWHTTGKNIQYF. CDR3 nucleotide sequence: TGTGCCTGGCACACAACGGGCAAAAACATTCAGTACTTC.

On this clonotype itself: A clone one base away is much larger, so this may be a read error. The chain links TRBV3-1 to TRBJ2-5, with a weak D call TRBD2 (5 bases). Germline assignment: CDR1 LGHDT and CDR2 YNNKEL (reference sequence). The CDR3 extends over 15 amino acids. The chain's CDR3 is CASIQEGRAQETQYF. As DNA, the CDR3 is TGTGCCAGCATCCAAGAGGGTAGGGCGCAAGAGACCCAGTACTTC.

The chain combines TRBV6-5 with TRBJ1-5, with D uncertain. CDR1 is MNHEY, CDR2 SVGAGI, per germline. V lost 2 bases, J lost 6 bases, and 11 bases lay in between. The CDR3 runs 14 residues. The CDR3 reads CASSYGRPGQPQHF. In nucleotides, the CDR3 is TGTGCCAGCAGTTACGGCAGGCCCGGTCAGCCCCAGCATTTT.

This clonotype occurred a few times. A read error is possible here, since a much larger clone lies one base away. This chain uses TRBV24-1 with TRBJ1-1, with a weak D call TRBD1 (5 bases). This CDR3 has 14 residues. Germline V lookup: CDR1 KGHDR, CDR2 SFDVKD. The CDR3: CATRGSGINTEACF. The CDR3 nucleotides are TGTGCCACCAGAGGGTCAGGGATAAACACTGAAGCTTGCTTT.

V gene TRBV19 combines with J gene TRBJ2-7; 9 bases match TRBD1. The CDR3 covers 13 residues. The V segment lost 2 bases and the J segment 5 bases; nucleotides outside the gene matches: 1. CDR1 is LNHDA and CDR2 is SQIVND in the germline V gene (reference sequence). CDR3 sequence: CASSIRTGDEQYF. The CDR3 DNA sequence: TGTGCCAGTAGTATAAGGACAGGGGACGAGCAGTACTTC.

This clonotype was observed at least ten times. The V gene is TRBV12-3 or TRBV12-4, the J gene TRBJ1-3; D not resolved. CDR3 length: 16 amino acids. With 6 bases removed from V and 0 bases from J, the gap between germline ends came to 15 bases. The CDR3 sequence is CASRATGRLSGNTIYF. The CDR3 bases are TGTGCCAGCAGAGCAACCGGGAGACTCTCTGGAAACACCATATATTTT.

The J gene is TRBJ1-2, the V gene TRBV6-5; D possibly corresponds to TRBD1 (5 bases). The CDR3 extends over 13 amino acids. Per germline, CDR1 MNHEY and CDR2 SVGAGI. Trimming took 2 bases from V and 5 from J, leaving 9 bases between them. The chain's CDR3 is CASSYTGEYGYTF. CDR3 coding DNA: TGTGCCAGCAGTTACACAGGAGAATATGGCTACACCTTC.

This clonotype was counted at least ten times. The chain links TRBV29-1 to TRBJ2-5, with D possibly called TRBD1 or TRBD2 (5 bases each). This CDR3 is built from 13 residues. V lost 3 bases and J 4 bases, leaving 12 bases between the germline ends. The germline V gene encodes CDR1 SQVTM and CDR2 ANQGSEA. The CDR3 DNA is TGCAGCGTTGAGGGACCTGGGGGAGAGACCCAGTACTTC. Translation gives CSVEGPGGETQYF.

V gene TRBV12-3 or TRBV12-4 combines with J gene TRBJ1-6; perhaps TRBD1 as D (5 bases). This CDR3 has 15 residues. Trimming stripped 5 bases from V and 9 bases from J, with 17 bases between. The CDR3 DNA reads TGTGCCAGCAGTCTCAGGGTCCGGGTTACTTCACCCCTCCACTTT. Its translation is CASSLRVRVTSPLHF.

The chain has TRBV5-6 and TRBJ2-7; D gene unclear. Germline V gene lookup returns CDR1 SGHDT and CDR2 YYEEEE. There are 15 residues in the CDR3. The V end was cut by 2 bases, the J end by 5 bases, with 17 bases between. The CDR3 coding sequence is TGTGCCAGCAGCTTTTTTCGGTGGATGAGTCACGAGCAGTACTTC. This gives the protein CASSFFRWMSHEQYF.

This clonotype was detected ten times or more. This sequence joins TRBV7-2 and TRBJ1-2, with 8 positions matching TRBD1. This CDR3 spans 15 amino acids. Trimming took 5 bases from V and 4 from J; bases not matched to a gene: 9. The germline V gene encodes CDR1 SGHTA and CDR2 FQGNSA. The CDR3 is CASSPKGGTGYGYTF. CDR3 nucleotide sequence: TGTGCCAGCAGCCCTAAGGGGGGGACAGGCTATGGCTACACCTTC.

This clonotype was recorded at least ten times. V is TRBV6-5 and J is TRBJ2-7; a weak D match, TRBD1 (6 bases). This CDR3 has 14 amino acids. V was clipped by 3 bases and J by 7 bases, with 16 bases between them. The germline V gene has CDR1 MNHEY and CDR2 SVGAGI. CDR3: CASSYRDTIREQYF. For the CDR3, the DNA is TGTGCCAGCAGTTATCGGGACACTATTAGGGAGCAGTACTTC.

This clonotype has ten or more counts. The chain couples TRBV2 to TRBJ1-2; D remains unclear. The CDR3 is made up of 12 amino acids. The germline V and J ends were trimmed by 1 base and 7 bases, with 7 bases remaining between them. Germline CDR1 SNHLY, CDR2 FYNNEI. This CDR3 is CASSEEPAGYTF. CDR3 coding DNA: TGTGCCAGCAGTGAAGAGCCGGCTGGCTACACCTTC.

This clonotype was seen only once. The V gene is TRBV30, the J gene TRBJ1-1, with 7 bases that match TRBD1. This CDR3 is built from 12 residues. CDR1 GTSNPN and CDR2 SVGIG come from the germline V gene (reference sequence). Trimming took 6 bases from V and 3 from J; bases not matched to a gene: 4. The CDR3: CACSGQYTEAFF. The CDR3 DNA reads as TGTGCCTGCTCGGGACAGTACACTGAAGCTTTCTTT.

This clonotype was recorded many times. V and J are TRBV5-1 and TRBJ2-2; unclear D gene. The CDR3 length is 16 residues. Looked up from germline, CDR1 is SGHRS and CDR2 is YFSETQ. Trimming took 0 bases from V and 0 from J, leaving 9 bases between them. As DNA, the CDR3 is TGCGCCAGCAGCTTGGGATCGGCCGCGAACACCGGGGAGCTGTTTTTT. Translating it yields CASSLGSAANTGELFF. The complete variable domain, with remaining parts taken from reference TRBV5-1 and TRBJ2-2, reads KAGVTQTPRYLIKTRGQQVTLSCSPISGHRSVSWYQQTPGQGLQFLFEYFSETQRNKGNFPGRFSGRQFSNSRSEMNVSTLELGDSALYLCASSLGSAANTGELFFGEGSRLTVL.